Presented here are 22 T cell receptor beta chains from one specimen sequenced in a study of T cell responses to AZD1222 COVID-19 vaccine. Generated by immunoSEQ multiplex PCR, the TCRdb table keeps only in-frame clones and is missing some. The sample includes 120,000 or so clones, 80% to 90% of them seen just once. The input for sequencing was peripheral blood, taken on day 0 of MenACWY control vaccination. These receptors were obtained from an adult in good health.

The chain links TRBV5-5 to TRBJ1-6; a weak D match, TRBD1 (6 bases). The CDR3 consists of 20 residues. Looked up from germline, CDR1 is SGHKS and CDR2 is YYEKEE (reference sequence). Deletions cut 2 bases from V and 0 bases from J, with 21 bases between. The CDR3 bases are TGTGCCAGCAGCTTTCGGTCCCCCAGTGGGGGGGCCTCCTATAATTCACCCCTCCACTTT. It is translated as CASSFRSPSGGASYNSPLHF.

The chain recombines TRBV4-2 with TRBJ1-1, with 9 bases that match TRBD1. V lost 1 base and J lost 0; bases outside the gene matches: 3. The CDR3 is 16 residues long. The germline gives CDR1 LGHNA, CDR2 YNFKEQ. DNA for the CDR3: TGTGCCAGCAGCCAAGCGACAGGGGGGATGAACACTGAAGCTTTCTTT. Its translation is CASSQATGGMNTEAFF.

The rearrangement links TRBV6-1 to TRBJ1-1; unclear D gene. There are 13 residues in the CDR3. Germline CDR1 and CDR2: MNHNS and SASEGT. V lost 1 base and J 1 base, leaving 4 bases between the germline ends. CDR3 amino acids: CASSEGGNTEAFF. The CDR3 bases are TGTGCCAGCAGTGAAGGGGGGAACACTGAAGCTTTCTTT.

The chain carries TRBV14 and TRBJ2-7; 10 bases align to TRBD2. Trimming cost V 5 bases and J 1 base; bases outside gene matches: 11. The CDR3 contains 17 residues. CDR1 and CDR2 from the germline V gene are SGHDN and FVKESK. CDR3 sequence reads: CASSFAVGLAVSYEQYF. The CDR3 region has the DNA TGTGCCAGCAGCTTTGCCGTTGGACTAGCGGTTTCCTACGAGCAGTACTTC. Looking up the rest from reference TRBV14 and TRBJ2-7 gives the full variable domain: EAGVTQFPSHSVIEKGQTVTLRCDPISGHDNLYWYRRVMGKEIKFLLHFVKESKQDESGMPNNRFLAERTGGTYSTLKVQPAELEDSGVYFCASSFAVGLAVSYEQYFGPGTRLTVT.

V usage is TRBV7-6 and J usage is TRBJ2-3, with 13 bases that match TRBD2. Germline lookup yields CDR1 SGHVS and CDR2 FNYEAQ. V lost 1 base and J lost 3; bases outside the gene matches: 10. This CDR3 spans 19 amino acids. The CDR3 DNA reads TGTGCCAGCAGCTTAGACGGAAGAGGGACTAGCGGGACGACAGATACGCAGTATTTT. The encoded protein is CASSLDGRGTSGTTDTQYF.

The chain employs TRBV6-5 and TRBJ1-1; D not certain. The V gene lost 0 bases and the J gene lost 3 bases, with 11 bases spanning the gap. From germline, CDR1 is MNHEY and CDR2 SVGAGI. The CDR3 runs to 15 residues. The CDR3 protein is CASSYSIVGDTEAFF. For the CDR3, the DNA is TGTGCCAGCAGTTACTCGATAGTGGGTGACACTGAAGCTTTCTTT.

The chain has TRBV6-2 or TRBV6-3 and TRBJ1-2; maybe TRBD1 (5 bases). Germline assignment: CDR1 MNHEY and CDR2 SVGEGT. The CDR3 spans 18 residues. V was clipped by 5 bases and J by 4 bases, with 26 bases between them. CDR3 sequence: CASSAPGLTMLTRYGYTF. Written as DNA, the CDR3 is TGTGCCAGCAGTGCTCCGGGACTGACGATGCTTACCCGCTATGGCTACACCTTC.

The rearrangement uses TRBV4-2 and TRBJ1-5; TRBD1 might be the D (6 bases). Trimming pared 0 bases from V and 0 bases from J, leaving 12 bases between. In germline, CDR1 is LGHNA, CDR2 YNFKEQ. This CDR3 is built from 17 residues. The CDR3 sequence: CASSQDLWTDSNQPQHF. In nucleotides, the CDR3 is TGTGCCAGCAGCCAAGATCTTTGGACAGATAGCAATCAGCCCCAGCATTTT.

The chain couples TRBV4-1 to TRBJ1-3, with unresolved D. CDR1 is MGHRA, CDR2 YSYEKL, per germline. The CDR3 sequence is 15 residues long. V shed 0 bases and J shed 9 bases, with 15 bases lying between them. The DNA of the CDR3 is TGCGCCAGCAGCCAAGATCATGGAGGCAGCCTCACCATATATTTT. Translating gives CASSQDHGGSLTIYF.

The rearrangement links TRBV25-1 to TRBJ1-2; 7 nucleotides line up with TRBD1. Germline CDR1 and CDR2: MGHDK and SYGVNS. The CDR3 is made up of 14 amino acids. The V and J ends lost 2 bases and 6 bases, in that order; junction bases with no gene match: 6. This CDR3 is CASSEPDRRHGYTF. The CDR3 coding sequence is TGTGCCAGCAGTGAACCGGACAGGAGGCATGGCTACACCTTC.

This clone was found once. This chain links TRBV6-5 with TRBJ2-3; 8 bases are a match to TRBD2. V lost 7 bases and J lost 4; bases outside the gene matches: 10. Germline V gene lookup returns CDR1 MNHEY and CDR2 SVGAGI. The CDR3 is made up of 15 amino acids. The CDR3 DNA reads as TGTGCCAGCATCAGAAGCGGGAGTGGGTCAGATACGCAGTATTTT. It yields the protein CASIRSGSGSDTQYF.

The CDR3 is CASSVSSSNYEQYF. CDR3 sequence (DNA): TGTGCCAGCAGCGTTAGTTCCTCCAACTACGAGCAGTACTTC. The rearrangement joins TRBV9 to TRBJ2-7; D unclear. This CDR3 contains 14 residues. V was clipped by 2 bases and J by 3 bases, with 12 bases between them. Germline V gives CDR1 SGDLS, CDR2 YYNGEE.

In DNA form, the CDR3 reads TGTGCCAGCAGCTTGAACGCCCAAGAGACCCAGTACTTC. Its translation: CASSLNAQETQYF. The genes are TRBV7-9 and TRBJ2-5; D gene uncertain. The CDR3 length is 13 residues. Germline assignment: CDR1 SEHNR and CDR2 FQNEAQ (reference sequence). V lost 3 bases, J lost 1 base, and 6 bases lay in between. Variable domain in full (rest from reference TRBV7-9 and TRBJ2-5): DTGVSQNPRHKITKRGQNVTFRCDPISEHNRLYWYRQTLGQGPEFLTYFQNEAQLEKSRLLSDRFSAERPKGSFSTLEIQRTEQGDSAMYLCASSLNAQETQYFGPGTRLLVL.

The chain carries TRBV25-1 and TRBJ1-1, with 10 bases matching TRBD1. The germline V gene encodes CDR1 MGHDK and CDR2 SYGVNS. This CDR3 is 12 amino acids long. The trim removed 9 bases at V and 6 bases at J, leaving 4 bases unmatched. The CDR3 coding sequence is TGTGCCAGTCGACAGGGGGCCTCTGAAGCTTTCTTT. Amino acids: CASRQGASEAFF.

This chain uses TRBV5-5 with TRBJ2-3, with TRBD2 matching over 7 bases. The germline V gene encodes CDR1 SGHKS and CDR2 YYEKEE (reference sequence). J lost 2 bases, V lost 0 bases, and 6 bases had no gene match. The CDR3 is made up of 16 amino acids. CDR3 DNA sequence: TGTGCCAGCAGCTTGGATGGGCGGGAGCCCACAGATACGCAGTATTTT. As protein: CASSLDGREPTDTQYF.

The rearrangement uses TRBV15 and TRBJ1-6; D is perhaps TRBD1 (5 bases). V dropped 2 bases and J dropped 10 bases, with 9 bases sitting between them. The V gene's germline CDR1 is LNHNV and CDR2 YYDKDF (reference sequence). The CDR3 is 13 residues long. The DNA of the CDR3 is TGTGCCACCAGCAGACAGGGTTCCTCACCCCTCCACTTT. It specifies CATSRQGSSPLHF.

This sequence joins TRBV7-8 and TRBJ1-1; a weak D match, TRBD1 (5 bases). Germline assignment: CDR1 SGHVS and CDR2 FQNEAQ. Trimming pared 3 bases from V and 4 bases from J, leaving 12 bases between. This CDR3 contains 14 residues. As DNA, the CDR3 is TGTGCCAGCAGCTTGGTTCAGGGCGGCACTGAAGCTTTCTTT. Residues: CASSLVQGGTEAFF.

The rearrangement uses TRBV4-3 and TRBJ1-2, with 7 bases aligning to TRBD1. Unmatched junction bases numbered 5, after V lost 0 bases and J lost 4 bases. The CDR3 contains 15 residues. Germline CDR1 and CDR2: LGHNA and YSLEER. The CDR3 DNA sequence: TGCGCCAGCAGCCAAGAGGTAGGGGGCGTCTATGGCTACACCTTC. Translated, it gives CASSQEVGGVYGYTF.

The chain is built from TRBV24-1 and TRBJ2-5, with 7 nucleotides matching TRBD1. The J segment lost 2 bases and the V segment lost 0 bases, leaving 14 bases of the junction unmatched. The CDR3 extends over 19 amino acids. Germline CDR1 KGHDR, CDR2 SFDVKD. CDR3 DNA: TGTGCCACCAGTGATTTGTGTTGTCCTAACCGGGACAGTCAAGAGACCCAGTACTTC. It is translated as CATSDLCCPNRDSQETQYF.

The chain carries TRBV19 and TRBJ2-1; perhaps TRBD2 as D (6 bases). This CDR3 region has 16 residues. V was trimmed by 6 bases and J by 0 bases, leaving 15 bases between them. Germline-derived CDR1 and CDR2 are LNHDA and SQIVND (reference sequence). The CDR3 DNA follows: TGTGCCAGTAGGAAAAGGAGCGGGCCCTCCTACAATGAGCAGTTCTTC. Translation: CASRKRSGPSYNEQFF.

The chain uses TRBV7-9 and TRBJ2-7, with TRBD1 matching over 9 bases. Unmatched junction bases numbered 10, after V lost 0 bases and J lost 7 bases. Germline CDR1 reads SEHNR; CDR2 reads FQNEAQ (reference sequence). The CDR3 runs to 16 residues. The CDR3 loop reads CASSLAGGQGVWEQYF. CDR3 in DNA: TGTGCCAGCAGCTTAGCCGGGGGACAGGGTGTATGGGAGCAGTACTTC.

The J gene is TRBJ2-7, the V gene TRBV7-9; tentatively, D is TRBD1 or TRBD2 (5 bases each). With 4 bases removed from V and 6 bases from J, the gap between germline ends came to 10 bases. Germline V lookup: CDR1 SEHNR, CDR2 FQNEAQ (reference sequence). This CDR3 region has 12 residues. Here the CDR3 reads CASSSGTSEQYF. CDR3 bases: TGTGCCAGCAGCTCCGGGACCAGCGAGCAGTACTTC.